The 17 T cell receptor beta chains listed next were all sequenced from one sample in a study of shared clonotypes between healthy human individuals. Using immunoSEQ multiplex PCR, the repertoire was profiled, and TCRdb retains in-frame clones only, with some absent. Of some 1,100,000 clones in the sample, 70% to 80% are singletons; the top ten hold around 0.47%. Specimen: memory CD4+ T cells from PBMCs. Specified subset: CD45RA-negative fraction. The receptor source for this set is a man aged 18-30 years in good health. Some clones in this sample may be carry-over from other donors' samples.

The V call is TRBV10-3, the J call TRBJ2-7, with D perhaps assigned TRBD1 or TRBD2 (5 bases each). This CDR3 region has 16 residues. The V gene lost 0 bases and the J gene lost 5 bases, with 17 bases spanning the gap. Per the germline V gene, CDR1 is ENHRY and CDR2 is SYGVKD. DNA for the CDR3: TGTGCCATCAGTGAGTCCACCGGGACCGCCCTAGACGAGCAGTACTTC. Protein product: CAISESTGTALDEQYF.

The chain links TRBV18 to TRBJ2-2, with 9 bases aligning to TRBD2. J was trimmed by 3 bases and V by 0 bases; bases with no gene match: 8. The CDR3 length is 18 residues. CDR1 and CDR2 (germline): KGHSH, LQKENI. The CDR3 protein is CASSPPGSAGGYTGELFF. CDR3 sequence (DNA): TGTGCCAGCTCACCACCTGGATCGGCGGGAGGGTACACCGGGGAGCTGTTTTTT.

This sequence joins TRBV15 and TRBJ2-3, with D tentatively TRBD1 (6 bases). The V end lost 4 bases, the J end lost 5 bases, and 10 bases lay between the germline ends. Per the germline V gene, CDR1 is LNHNV and CDR2 is YYDKDF (reference sequence). This CDR3 has 13 residues. The CDR3 DNA sequence: TGTGCCACCAGCATTCGGACAGAAGATACGCAGTATTTT. Translation gives CATSIRTEDTQYF.

The J gene is TRBJ2-5, the V gene TRBV6-1; TRBD1 matches 7 bases. V shed 7 bases and J 6 bases; nucleotides not matched to a gene: 11. CDR3 length equals 14 residues. Germline-derived CDR1 and CDR2 are MNHNS and SASEGT. This chain's CDR3 is CASTPGQTAQTQYF. The CDR3 nucleotides read TGTGCCAGCACTCCGGGACAGACCGCCCAGACCCAGTACTTC.

This clone was recorded a few times. The chain is built from TRBV7-2 and TRBJ2-2; D is undetermined. The V end was cut by 0 bases, the J end by 3 bases, with 2 bases between. This CDR3 has 13 residues. Germline CDR1 and CDR2: SGHTA and FQGNSA. The CDR3 region has the DNA TGTGCCAGCAGCTTAGCGGACACCGGGGAGCTGTTTTTT. Its translation: CASSLADTGELFF.

Notes on this clone: A much larger clone differs by one base, so this may be a read error. The gene calls are TRBV4-1 and TRBJ1-1; D not resolved. This CDR3 spans 15 amino acids. The germline V gene encodes CDR1 MGHRA and CDR2 YSYEKL. Trimming shortened V by 1 base and J by 6 bases, and 15 bases separated the two germline ends. The CDR3 sequence is CASSQGESQAAEAFF. As DNA, the CDR3 is TGCGCCAGCAGCCAAGGGGAGTCGCAGGCCGCTGAAGCTTTCTTT.

The table lists this clone with a few counts. The chain joins TRBV20-1 to TRBJ2-5; D possibly corresponds to TRBD1 (5 bases). Between the trimmed V and J ends, which lost 7 bases and 0 bases, there was a span of 6 bases. The germline CDR1 and CDR2 sequences are DFQATT and SNEGSKA (reference sequence). The CDR3 spans 11 residues. CDR3 coding DNA: TGCAGTGAGACAGACCAAGAGACCCAGTACTTC. It translates to CSETDQETQYF.

V gene TRBV18 combines with J gene TRBJ1-3, with D tentatively TRBD1 (6 bases). CDR3 length equals 17 residues. Trimming removed 2 bases at V and 1 base at J, with 15 bases between. The germline CDR1 and CDR2 sequences are KGHSH and LQKENI. The CDR3 is CASSPFKQGASGNTIYF. CDR3 sequence (DNA): TGTGCCAGCTCACCATTTAAACAGGGAGCTTCTGGAAACACCATATATTTT.

The rearrangement links TRBV6-5 to TRBJ2-3, with no clear D. CDR3 length equals 11 residues. V was cut by 4 bases and J by 7 bases, with 6 bases left in between. Per germline, CDR1 MNHEY and CDR2 SVGAGI. This CDR3 reads CASSLGNTQYF. The CDR3, as DNA: TGTGCCAGCAGTTTAGGGAATACGCAGTATTTT.

The chain is built from TRBV9 and TRBJ1-3; weak D call: TRBD1 (6 bases). Germline V gives CDR1 SGDLS, CDR2 YYNGEE. The CDR3 spans 15 residues. Deletions cut 0 bases from V and 4 bases from J, with 11 bases between. CDR3 sequence reads: CASSVDRARGNTIYF. Written as DNA, the CDR3 is TGTGCCAGCAGCGTAGACAGGGCCCGGGGAAACACCATATATTTT.

V and J are TRBV4-3 and TRBJ1-1, with D perhaps matching TRBD1 (6 bases). The CDR3 is 16 amino acids. V lost 0 bases, J lost 5 bases, and 16 bases lay in between. Germline V gene sequence: CDR1 LGHNA, CDR2 YSLEER. CDR3 in DNA: TGCGCCAGCAGCCAAGAGGGCTCCCTACAGGGAACTGAAGCTTTCTTT. Amino acid sequence: CASSQEGSLQGTEAFF.

The rearrangement uses TRBV21-1 and TRBJ1-3. TRBV21-1 is flagged as a pseudogene. The CDR3 is made up of 20 amino acids. CDR3 residues: CASSKGEPNPGPSSGNTIYF. DNA for the CDR3: TGTGCCAGCAGCAAAGGTGAACCCAACCCGGGGCCTTCCTCTGGAAACACCATATATTTT.

The rearrangement links TRBV27 to TRBJ2-3; D unclear. CDR3 length equals 14 residues. The germline V gene has CDR1 MNHEY and CDR2 SMNVEV (reference sequence). Trimming removed 8 bases from V and 2 bases from J, with 14 bases in between. In DNA, the CDR3 is TGTGCCAGCCCACGGGTCAGGTCCACAGATACGCAGTATTTT. The encoded protein is CASPRVRSTDTQYF.

The chain carries TRBV28 and TRBJ2-7; D call uncertain. CDR1 is MDHEN and CDR2 is SYDVKM in the germline V gene. The germline V and J ends were trimmed by 0 bases and 5 bases, with 11 bases remaining between them. The CDR3 is 14 residues long. CDR3 sequence reads: CASSLWPHSDEQYF. The CDR3 DNA reads as TGTGCCAGCAGTTTATGGCCGCACTCGGACGAGCAGTACTTC.

The chain employs TRBV2 and TRBJ2-6; D might be TRBD1 (6 bases). The V gene lost 3 bases and the J gene lost 2 bases, with 8 bases spanning the gap. Germline CDR1 is SNHLY and CDR2 is FYNNEI. CDR3 length: 15 residues. The CDR3 sequence: CASSERQAGANVLTF. In nucleotides, the CDR3 is TGTGCCAGCAGTGAGCGACAGGCTGGGGCCAACGTCCTGACTTTC.

CDR3 residues: CASSIYGRETQYF. Here the CDR3 DNA reads TGCGCCAGCAGTATCTATGGGAGGGAGACCCAGTACTTC. The gene calls are TRBV5-1 and TRBJ2-5, with D tentatively TRBD2 (6 bases). In germline, CDR1 is SGHRS, CDR2 YFSETQ. CDR3 length: 13 amino acids. Trimming shortened V by 5 bases and J by 5 bases, and 13 bases separated the two germline ends.

V usage is TRBV28 and J usage is TRBJ2-3, with D perhaps matching TRBD1 (6 bases). Trimming cost V 6 bases and J 2 bases, with 15 bases left between them. The germline gives CDR1 MDHEN, CDR2 SYDVKM. The CDR3 contains 15 residues. The CDR3 sequence: CASSTLTGYTDTQYF. In DNA form, the CDR3 reads TGTGCCAGCAGCACCCTGACAGGATACACAGATACGCAGTATTTT.